The clone carrying this TCR beta chain was seen more than once but under ten times. The antigen is unknown. V shed 5 bases, J shed 0 bases, and the junction held 9 bases outside the gene matches. Germline loops: CDR1 LNHDA, CDR2 SQIVND (reference sequence). CDR3 length: 19 residues. This sample was included in a study of T cell repertoires in cytomegalovirus infection. Study-wide context: Public TCR beta signature analysis indicated the presence of both CMV infection and matching HLA type. Broader study findings: Across the ex vivo response, the dominant clonotypes were HLA-C-restricted CMV-specific TCR beta clonotypes.

TCRdb re-derived calls from the reads in MiXCR, one entry per CDR3 protein. The repertoire holds about 150,000 distinct CDR3 sequences, about 25% seen once, with 11% in the top ten. The chain recombines TRBV19 with TRBJ2-1; 14 bases are shared with TRBD2. The receptor was isolated from a human donor in good health (CMV status not recorded). Some clones in this sample may be carry-over from other donors' samples. Specimen: PBMCs. The CDR3 spells CASSQGLAGVRNSYNEQFF. The CDR3, as DNA: TGTGCCAGTAGTCAGGGACTAGCGGGAGTCCGCAACTCCTACAATGAGCAGTTCTTC.